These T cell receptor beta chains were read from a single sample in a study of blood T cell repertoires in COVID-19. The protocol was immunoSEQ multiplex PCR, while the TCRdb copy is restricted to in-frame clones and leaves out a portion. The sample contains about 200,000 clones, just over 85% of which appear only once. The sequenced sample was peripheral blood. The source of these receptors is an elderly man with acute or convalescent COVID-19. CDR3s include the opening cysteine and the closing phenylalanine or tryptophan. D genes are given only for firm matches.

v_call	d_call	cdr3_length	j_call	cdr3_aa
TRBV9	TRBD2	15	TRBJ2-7	CASSVGSSGSYEQYF
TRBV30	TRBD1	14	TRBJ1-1	CAWTLTGGWSEAFF
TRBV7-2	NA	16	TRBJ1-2	CASSLSDGGSWSGYTF
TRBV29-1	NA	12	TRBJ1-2	CSDWTLFYGYTF
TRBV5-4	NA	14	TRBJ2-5	CASSGPGQQETQYF
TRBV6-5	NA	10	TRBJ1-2	CASFLYGYTF
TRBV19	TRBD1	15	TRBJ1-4	CASTNPGTGVEKLFF
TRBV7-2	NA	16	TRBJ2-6	CASSPRDTSGANVLTF
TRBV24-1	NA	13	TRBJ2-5	CATSDFFEETQYF
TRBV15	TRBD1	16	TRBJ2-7	CATSRVMSGGIYEQYF
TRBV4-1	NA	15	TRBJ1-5	CASSQDGQGGQPQHF
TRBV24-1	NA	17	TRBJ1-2	CATSGQAGADRGYGYTF
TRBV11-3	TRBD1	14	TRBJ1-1	CASSPRTGNTEAFF
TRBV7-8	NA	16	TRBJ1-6	CASSLTSRSYNSPLHF
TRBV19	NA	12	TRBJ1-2	CASSSGVSGYTF
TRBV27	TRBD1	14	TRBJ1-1	CASSRQGVNTEAFF
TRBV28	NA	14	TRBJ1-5	CASTPHQGLQPQHF
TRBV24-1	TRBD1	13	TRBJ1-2	CATSDSGQFGYTF
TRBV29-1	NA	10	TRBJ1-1	CSVGTGGTFF
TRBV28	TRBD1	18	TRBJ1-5	CASRMGQGEGYSNQPQHF
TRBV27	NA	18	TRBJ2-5	CASSLSGRGRTYQETQYF
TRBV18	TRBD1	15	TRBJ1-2	CASSLGQASTLSYTF
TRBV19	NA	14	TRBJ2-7	CASSTPSRSYEQYF
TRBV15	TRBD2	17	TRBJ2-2	CATSGFSGRGRTGELFF
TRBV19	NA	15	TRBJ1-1	CASSNPDSGRTEAFF
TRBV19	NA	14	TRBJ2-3	CASSRGMSTDTQYF
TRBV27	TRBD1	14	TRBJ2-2	CASRDHRGTGELFF
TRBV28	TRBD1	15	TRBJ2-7	CASSMLDRRSYEQYF
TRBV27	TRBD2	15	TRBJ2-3	CASSLGAGGTDTQYF
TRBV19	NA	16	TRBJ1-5	CASSIVPTDSNQPQHF
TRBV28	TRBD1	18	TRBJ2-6	CASSTDRGQVSGANVLTF
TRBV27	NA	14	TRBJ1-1	CASSLRGVGTEAFF